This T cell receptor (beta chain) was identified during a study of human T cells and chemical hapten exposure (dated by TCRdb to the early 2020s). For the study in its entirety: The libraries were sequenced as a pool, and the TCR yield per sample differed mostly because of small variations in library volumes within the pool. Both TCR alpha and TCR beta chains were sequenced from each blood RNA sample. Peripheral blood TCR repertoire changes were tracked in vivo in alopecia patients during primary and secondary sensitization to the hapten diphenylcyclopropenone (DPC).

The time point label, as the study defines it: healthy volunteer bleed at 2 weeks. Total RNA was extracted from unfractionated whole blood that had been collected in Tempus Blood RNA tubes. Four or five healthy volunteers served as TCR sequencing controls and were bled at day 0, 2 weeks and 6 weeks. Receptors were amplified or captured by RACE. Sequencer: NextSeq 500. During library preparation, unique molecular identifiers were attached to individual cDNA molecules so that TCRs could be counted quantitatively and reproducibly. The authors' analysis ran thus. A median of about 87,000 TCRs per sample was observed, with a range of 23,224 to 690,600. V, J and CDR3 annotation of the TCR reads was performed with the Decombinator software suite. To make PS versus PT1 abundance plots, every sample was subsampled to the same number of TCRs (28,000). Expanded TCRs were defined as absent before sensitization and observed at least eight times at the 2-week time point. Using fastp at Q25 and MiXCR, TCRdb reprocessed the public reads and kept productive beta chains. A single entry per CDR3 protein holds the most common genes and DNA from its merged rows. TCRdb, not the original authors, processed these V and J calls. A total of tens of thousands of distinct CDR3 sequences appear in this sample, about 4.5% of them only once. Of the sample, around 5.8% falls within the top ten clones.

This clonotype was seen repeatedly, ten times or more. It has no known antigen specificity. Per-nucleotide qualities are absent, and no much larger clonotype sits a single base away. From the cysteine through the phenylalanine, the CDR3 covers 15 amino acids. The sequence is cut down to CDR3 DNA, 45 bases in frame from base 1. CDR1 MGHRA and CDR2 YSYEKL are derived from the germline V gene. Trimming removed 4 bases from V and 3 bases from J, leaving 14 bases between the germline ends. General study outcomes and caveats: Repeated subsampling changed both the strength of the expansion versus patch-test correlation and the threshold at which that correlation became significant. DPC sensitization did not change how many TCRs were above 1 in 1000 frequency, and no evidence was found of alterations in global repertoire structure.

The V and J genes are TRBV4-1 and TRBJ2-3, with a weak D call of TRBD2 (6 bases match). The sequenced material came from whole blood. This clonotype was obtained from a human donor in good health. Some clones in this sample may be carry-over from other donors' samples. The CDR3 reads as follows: CASSLLGLATDTQYF. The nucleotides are TGCGCCAGCAGCCTCCTTGGTCTAGCGACAGATACGCAGTATTTT.